The source of this T cell receptor beta chain is a study of cytotoxic CD8 clonotypes in ibrutinib-treated CLL. Study information: There were 11 relapsed/refractory patients and about 15 treatment-naive patients, and under 18 were IGHV unmutated. With a range of 6 to 36, the median treatment time before response samples were taken was more than nine months. Study observations and caveats: With treatment, public clonotypes, which were uncommon, either contracted or remained stable. Baseline clonality, above age-matched healthy donor levels, tracked circulating CD8+ T-cell counts.

Trimming left V 6 bases short and J 9 bases short, with 14 bases between. The CDR3 spans 13 residues. CDR1 is MNHNY and CDR2 is SVGAGI in the germline V gene (reference sequence). The data were produced by immunoSEQ multiplex PCR, yet TCRdb's version contains in-frame clones alone and is incomplete. This table has about 150,000 clones, more than 75% appearing once. Details on this clone: The antigen is not known.

This chain connects TRBV6-6 to TRBJ2-2, with unresolved D. Source: PBMCs, taken after 24 months of ibrutinib treatment. This TCR came from a human donor with chronic lymphocytic leukemia. The CDR3 sequence is CASRPGALWELFF. CDR3 sequence (DNA): TGTGCCAGCAGACCCGGAGCCCTCTGGGAGCTGTTTTTT.